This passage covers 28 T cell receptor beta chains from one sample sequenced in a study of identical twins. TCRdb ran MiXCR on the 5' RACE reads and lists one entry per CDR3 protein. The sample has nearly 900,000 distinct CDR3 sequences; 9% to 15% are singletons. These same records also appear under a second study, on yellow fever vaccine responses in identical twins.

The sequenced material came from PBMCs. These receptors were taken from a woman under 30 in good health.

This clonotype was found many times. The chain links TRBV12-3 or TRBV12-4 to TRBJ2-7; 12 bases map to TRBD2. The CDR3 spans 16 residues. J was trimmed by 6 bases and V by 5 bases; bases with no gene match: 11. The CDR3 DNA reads TGTGCCAGCAGTGGAAGCAAACCGGGACTAGCGGGCGAGCAGTACTTC. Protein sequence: CASSGSKPGLAGEQYF.

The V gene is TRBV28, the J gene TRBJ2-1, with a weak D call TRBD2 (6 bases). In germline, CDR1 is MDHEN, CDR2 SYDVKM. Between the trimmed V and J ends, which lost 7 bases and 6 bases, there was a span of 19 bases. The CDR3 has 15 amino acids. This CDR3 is CASTNPGTGVNEQFF. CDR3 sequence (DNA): TGTGCCAGCACTAACCCCGGGACGGGGGTCAATGAGCAGTTCTTC.

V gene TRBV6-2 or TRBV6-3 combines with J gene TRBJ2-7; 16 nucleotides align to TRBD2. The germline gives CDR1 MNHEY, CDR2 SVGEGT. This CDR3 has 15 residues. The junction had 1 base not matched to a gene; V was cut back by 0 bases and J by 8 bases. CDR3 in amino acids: CASSYSGLAGGKQYV. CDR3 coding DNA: TGTGCCAGCAGTTACTCGGGACTAGCGGGGGGGAAGCAGTACGTC.

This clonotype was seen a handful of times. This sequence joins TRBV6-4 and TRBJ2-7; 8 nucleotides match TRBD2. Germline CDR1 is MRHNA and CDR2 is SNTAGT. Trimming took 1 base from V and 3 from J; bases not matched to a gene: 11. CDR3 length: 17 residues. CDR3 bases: TGTGCCAGCAGTGACTATTATACTAGCGGAGGGGTCTACGAGCAGTACTTC. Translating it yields CASSDYYTSGGVYEQYF.

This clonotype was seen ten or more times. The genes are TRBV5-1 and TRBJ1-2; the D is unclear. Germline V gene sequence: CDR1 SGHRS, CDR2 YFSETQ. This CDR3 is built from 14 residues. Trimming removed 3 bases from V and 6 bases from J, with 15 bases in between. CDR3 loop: CASSSLRNSDGYTF. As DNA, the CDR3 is TGCGCCAGCAGCTCGTTGCGGAACAGCGATGGCTACACCTTC.

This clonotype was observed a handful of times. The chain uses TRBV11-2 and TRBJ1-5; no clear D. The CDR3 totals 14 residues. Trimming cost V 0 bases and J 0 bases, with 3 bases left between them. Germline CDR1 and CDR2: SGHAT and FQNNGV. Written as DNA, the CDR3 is TGTGCCAGCAGCTTAGAAGATAGCAATCAGCCCCAGCATTTT. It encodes CASSLEDSNQPQHF.

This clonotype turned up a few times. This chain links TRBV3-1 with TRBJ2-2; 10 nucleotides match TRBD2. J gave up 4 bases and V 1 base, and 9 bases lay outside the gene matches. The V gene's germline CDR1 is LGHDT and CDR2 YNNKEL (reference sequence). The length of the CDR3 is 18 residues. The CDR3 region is CASSQVSGGNRGTGELFF. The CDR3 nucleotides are TGTGCCAGCAGCCAAGTTAGCGGGGGGAATCGGGGCACCGGGGAGCTGTTTTTT.

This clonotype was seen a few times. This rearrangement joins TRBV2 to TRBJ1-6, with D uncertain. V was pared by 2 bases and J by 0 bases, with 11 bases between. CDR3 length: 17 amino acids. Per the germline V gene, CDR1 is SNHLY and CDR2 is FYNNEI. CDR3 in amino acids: CASSETVESSYNSPLHF. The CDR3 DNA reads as TGTGCCAGCAGTGAAACCGTAGAAAGCTCCTATAATTCACCCCTCCACTTT.

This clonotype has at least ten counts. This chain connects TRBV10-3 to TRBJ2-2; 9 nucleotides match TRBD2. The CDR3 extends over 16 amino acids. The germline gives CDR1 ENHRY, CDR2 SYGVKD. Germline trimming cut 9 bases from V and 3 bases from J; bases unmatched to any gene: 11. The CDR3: CAMGTSPNPYTGELFF. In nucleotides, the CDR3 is TGTGCCATGGGGACTAGCCCGAATCCGTACACCGGGGAGCTGTTTTTT.

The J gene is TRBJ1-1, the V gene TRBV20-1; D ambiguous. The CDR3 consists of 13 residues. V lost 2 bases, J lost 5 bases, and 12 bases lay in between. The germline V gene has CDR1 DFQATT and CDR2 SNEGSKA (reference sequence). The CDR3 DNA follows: TGCAGTGCTAGAAGATCCACGGGGACTGAAGCTTTCTTT. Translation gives CSARRSTGTEAFF.

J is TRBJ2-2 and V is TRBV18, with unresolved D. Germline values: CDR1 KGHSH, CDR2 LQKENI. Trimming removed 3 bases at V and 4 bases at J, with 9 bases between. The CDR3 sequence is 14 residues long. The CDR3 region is CASSPARSTGELFF. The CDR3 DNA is TGTGCCAGCTCACCGGCCCGTAGCACCGGGGAGCTGTTTTTT.

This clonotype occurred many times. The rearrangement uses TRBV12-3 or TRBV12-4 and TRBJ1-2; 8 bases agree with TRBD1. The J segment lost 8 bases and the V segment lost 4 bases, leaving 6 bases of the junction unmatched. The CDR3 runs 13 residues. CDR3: CASSSTDRGGYTF. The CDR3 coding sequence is TGTGCCAGCAGTTCAACCGACAGGGGCGGCTACACCTTC.

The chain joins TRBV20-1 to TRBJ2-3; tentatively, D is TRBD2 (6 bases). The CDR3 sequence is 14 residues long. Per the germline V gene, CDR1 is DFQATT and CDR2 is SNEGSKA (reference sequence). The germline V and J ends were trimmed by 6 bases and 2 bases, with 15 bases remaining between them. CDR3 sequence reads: CSAGTGSDTDTQYF. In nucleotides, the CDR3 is TGCAGTGCGGGAACCGGGAGCGACACAGATACGCAGTATTTT.

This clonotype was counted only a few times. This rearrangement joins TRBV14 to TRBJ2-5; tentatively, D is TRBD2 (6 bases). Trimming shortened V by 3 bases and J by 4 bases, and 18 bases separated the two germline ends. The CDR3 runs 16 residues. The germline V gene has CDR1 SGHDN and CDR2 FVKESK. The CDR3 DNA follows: TGTGCCAGCAGCCAGGGTCCGCGGGGCCGGGGAGAGACCCAGTACTTC. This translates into CASSQGPRGRGETQYF.

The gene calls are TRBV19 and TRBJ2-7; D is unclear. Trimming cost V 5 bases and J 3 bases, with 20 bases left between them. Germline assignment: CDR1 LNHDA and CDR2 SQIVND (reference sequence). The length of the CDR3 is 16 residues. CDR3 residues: CASSSGVAARSYEQYF. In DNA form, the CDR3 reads TGTGCCAGTAGTTCTGGGGTGGCGGCCCGGAGCTACGAGCAGTACTTC.

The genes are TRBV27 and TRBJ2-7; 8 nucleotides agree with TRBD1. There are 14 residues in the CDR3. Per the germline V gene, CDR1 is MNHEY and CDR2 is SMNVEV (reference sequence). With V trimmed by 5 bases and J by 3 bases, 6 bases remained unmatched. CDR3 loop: CASSRQGFLYEQYV. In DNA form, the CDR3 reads TGTGCCAGCAGTAGACAGGGGTTTCTCTACGAGCAGTACGTC.

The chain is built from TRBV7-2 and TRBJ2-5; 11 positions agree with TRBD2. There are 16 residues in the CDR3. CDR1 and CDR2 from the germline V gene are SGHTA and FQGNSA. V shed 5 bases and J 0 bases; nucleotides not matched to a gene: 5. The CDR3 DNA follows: TGTGCCAGCAGCAAACTAGCGGGGGCATACCAAGAGACCCAGTACTTC. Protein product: CASSKLAGAYQETQYF. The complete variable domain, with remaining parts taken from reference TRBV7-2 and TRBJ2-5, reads GAGVSQSPSNKVTEKGKDVELRCDPISGHTALYWYRQSLGQGLEFLIYFQGNSAPDKSGLPSDRFSAERTGGSVSTLTIQRTQQEDSAVYLCASSKLAGAYQETQYFGPGTRLLVL.

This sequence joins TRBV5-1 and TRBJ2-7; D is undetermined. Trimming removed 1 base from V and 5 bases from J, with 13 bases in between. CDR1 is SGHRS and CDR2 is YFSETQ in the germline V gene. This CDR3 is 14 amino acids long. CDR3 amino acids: CASSLRVLHHEQYV. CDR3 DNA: TGCGCCAGCAGCTTGAGGGTGTTACATCACGAGCAGTACGTC.

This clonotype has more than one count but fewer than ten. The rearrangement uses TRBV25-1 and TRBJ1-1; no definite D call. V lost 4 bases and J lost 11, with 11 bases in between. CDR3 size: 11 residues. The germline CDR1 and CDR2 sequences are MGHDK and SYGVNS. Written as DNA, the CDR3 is TGTGCCAGCAGTGGAACGGTGGGGGCTTTCTTT. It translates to CASSGTVGAFF.

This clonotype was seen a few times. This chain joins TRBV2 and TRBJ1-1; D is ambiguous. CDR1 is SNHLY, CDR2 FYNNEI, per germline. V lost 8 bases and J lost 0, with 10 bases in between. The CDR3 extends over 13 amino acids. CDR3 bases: TGTGCCAGCCCGGCAGCTATGAACACTGAAGCTTTCTTT. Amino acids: CASPAAMNTEAFF.

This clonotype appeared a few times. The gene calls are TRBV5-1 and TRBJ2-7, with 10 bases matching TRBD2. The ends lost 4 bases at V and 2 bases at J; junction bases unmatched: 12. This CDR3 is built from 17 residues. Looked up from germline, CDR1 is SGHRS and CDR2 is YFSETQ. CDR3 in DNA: TGCGCCAGCAGCCTGCTGGCTAGCGGGAGTGGCCCCTACGAGCAGTACTTC. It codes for CASSLLASGSGPYEQYF.

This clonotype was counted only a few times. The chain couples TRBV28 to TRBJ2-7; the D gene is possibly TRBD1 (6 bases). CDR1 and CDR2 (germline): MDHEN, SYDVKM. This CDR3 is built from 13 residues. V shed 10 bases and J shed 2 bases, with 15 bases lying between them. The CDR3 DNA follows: TGTGCCACCAAGGGGGAAGTCCCCTACGAGCAGTACTTC. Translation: CATKGEVPYEQYF.

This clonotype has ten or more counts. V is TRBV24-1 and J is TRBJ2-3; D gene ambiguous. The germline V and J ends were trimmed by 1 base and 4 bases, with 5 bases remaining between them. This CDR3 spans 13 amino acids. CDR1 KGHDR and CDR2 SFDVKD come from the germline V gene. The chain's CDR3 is CATSDFLADTQYF. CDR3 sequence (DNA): TGTGCCACCAGTGATTTTCTGGCAGATACGCAGTATTTT.

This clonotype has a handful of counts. CDR3 DNA: TGTGCCAGCAGTCCCAACGTGAAGCCCCAGCATTTT. It is translated as CASSPNVKPQHF. V and J are TRBV12-3 or TRBV12-4 and TRBJ1-5; no definite D call. V was trimmed by 5 bases and J by 8 bases, leaving 10 bases between them. The CDR3 length is 12 residues.

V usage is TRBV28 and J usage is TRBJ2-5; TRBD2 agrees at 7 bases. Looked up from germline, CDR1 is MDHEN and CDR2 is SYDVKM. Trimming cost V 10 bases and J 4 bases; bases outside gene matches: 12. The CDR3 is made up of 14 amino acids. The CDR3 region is CATGAGGRGETQYF. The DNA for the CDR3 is TGTGCCACCGGGGCGGGCGGGAGAGGAGAGACCCAGTACTTC.

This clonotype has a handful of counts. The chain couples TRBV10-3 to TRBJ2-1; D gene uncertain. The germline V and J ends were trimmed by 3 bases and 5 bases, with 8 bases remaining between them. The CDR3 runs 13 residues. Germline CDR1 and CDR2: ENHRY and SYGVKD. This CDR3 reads CAISDSLNNEQFF. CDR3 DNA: TGTGCCATCAGTGATTCCCTAAACAATGAGCAGTTCTTC.

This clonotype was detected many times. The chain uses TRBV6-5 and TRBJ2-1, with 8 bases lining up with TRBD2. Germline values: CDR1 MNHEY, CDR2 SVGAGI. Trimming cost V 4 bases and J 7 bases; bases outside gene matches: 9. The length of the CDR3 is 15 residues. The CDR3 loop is CASSSSGSSINEQFF. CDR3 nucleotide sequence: TGTGCCAGCAGTTCCAGCGGGAGTAGTATAAATGAGCAGTTCTTC.

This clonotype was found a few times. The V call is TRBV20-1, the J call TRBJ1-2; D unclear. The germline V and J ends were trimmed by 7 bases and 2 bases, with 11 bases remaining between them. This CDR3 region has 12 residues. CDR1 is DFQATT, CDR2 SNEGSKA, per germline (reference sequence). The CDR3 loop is CSVPRQNYGYTF. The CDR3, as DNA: TGCAGTGTTCCCCGGCAGAACTATGGCTACACCTTC.